A selection of T cell receptor beta chains follows, all from one sample in a study of blood T cell repertoires in COVID-19. Some clones are missing from TCRdb's copy, which holds only in-frame ones; the method was immunoSEQ multiplex PCR. The repertoire includes roughly 24,000 clones, roughly nine tenths of them detected once, and roughly a quarter sits in the top ten. The source material was peripheral blood. These TCRs come from a man in his 70s with COVID-19, enrolled during active disease. Each CDR3 is given with its conserved first and last residue. The D gene is left open where the match is weak. For some rows the clone size is stated as once, few or many, or as a class when expanded; others skip it.

j_call: TRBJ2-1
d_call: .
clone_size: .
v_call: TRBV6-5
cdr3_aa: CASSSRDIVNEQFF
cdr3_nt: TGTGCCAGCAGTTCCCGGGACATAGTGAATGAGCAGTTCTTC

j_call: TRBJ2-7
d_call: .
clone_size: .
v_call: TRBV2
cdr3_aa: CASSRTGFSYEQYF
cdr3_nt: TGTGCCAGCAGCCGAACAGGGTTTTCCTACGAGCAGTACTTC

j_call: TRBJ1-5
d_call: .
clone_size: .
v_call: TRBV4-2
cdr3_aa: CASSQESLGPPFYSNQPQHF
cdr3_nt: TGTGCCAGCAGCCAAGAATCATTGGGGCCACCTTTCTATAGCAATCAGCCCCAGCATTTT

j_call: TRBJ1-2
d_call: .
clone_size: .
v_call: TRBV5-6
cdr3_aa: CASSPWWAKNIYGYTF
cdr3_nt: TGTGCCAGCAGCCCATGGTGGGCAAAAAATATCTATGGCTACACCTTC

j_call: TRBJ1-1
d_call: .
clone_size: .
v_call: TRBV10-3
cdr3_aa: CAISEFLPLEAFF
cdr3_nt: TGTGCCATCAGTGAGTTTCTACCCCTTGAAGCTTTCTTT

j_call: TRBJ2-7
d_call: TRBD1
clone_size: .
v_call: TRBV27
cdr3_aa: CASKPRTGASYEQYF
cdr3_nt: TGTGCCAGCAAGCCTCGGACAGGGGCCTCCTACGAGCAGTACTTC

j_call: TRBJ1-1
d_call: TRBD1
clone_size: .
v_call: TRBV7-9
cdr3_aa: CASSLGLGQGRDTEAFF
cdr3_nt: TGTGCCAGCAGCCTGGGTCTTGGACAGGGGAGGGACACTGAAGCTTTCTTT

j_call: TRBJ2-2
d_call: TRBD2
clone_size: .
v_call: TRBV6-5
cdr3_aa: CASRRGASGLGELFF
cdr3_nt: TGTGCCAGCAGGCGGGGAGCTAGCGGACTCGGGGAGCTGTTTTTT

j_call: TRBJ2-1
d_call: .
clone_size: .
v_call: TRBV16
cdr3_aa: CASSQSSGNEQFF
cdr3_nt: TGTGCCAGCAGCCAATCTTCGGGGAATGAGCAGTTCTTC

j_call: TRBJ1-1
d_call: .
clone_size: .
v_call: TRBV7-9
cdr3_aa: CASSLDGFEAFF
cdr3_nt: TGTGCCAGCAGCTTAGACGGGTTTGAAGCTTTCTTT

j_call: TRBJ1-2
d_call: .
clone_size: .
v_call: TRBV4-2
cdr3_aa: CASSQAPMQGNYGYTF
cdr3_nt: TGTGCCAGCAGCCAAGCCCCAATGCAGGGAAACTATGGCTACACCTTC

j_call: TRBJ2-3
d_call: .
clone_size: .
v_call: TRBV27
cdr3_aa: CASSFLGQEGTDTQYF
cdr3_nt: TGTGCCAGCAGTTTTTTAGGGCAGGAGGGGACAGATACGCAGTATTTT

j_call: TRBJ2-2
d_call: TRBD2
clone_size: few
v_call: TRBV7-6
cdr3_aa: CASSSSGGVDTGELFF
cdr3_nt: TGTGCCAGCAGCTCGAGCGGGGGGGTTGACACCGGGGAGCTGTTTTTT

j_call: TRBJ2-1
d_call: .
clone_size: .
v_call: TRBV2
cdr3_aa: CASRGGNNEQFF
cdr3_nt: TGTGCCAGTCGAGGGGGAAACAATGAGCAGTTCTTC

j_call: TRBJ2-7
d_call: TRBD1
clone_size: .
v_call: TRBV16
cdr3_aa: CASSQRGTGPYEQYF
cdr3_nt: TGTGCCAGCAGCCAAAGGGGGACAGGGCCCTACGAGCAGTACTTC

j_call: TRBJ1-1
d_call: TRBD1
clone_size: once
v_call: TRBV6-5
cdr3_aa: CASSRRQGDGEAFF
cdr3_nt: TGTGCCAGCAGTCGCCGACAGGGGGATGGTGAAGCTTTCTTT

j_call: TRBJ2-7
d_call: .
clone_size: once
v_call: TRBV7-9
cdr3_aa: CASSYDIPYEQYF
cdr3_nt: TGTGCCAGCAGCTACGACATTCCCTACGAGCAGTACTTC

j_call: TRBJ1-4
d_call: .
clone_size: .
v_call: TRBV30
cdr3_aa: CALRKFVRGNEKLFF
cdr3_nt: TGTGCCTTACGTAAATTCGTTAGAGGGAATGAAAAACTGTTTTTT

j_call: TRBJ1-5
d_call: .
clone_size: .
v_call: TRBV6-5
cdr3_aa: CASRQQGPASQPQHF
cdr3_nt: TGTGCCAGCAGGCAACAGGGACCCGCGAGTCAGCCCCAGCATTTT

j_call: TRBJ2-7
d_call: .
clone_size: .
v_call: TRBV6-5
cdr3_aa: CASSPRQPTWEQYF
cdr3_nt: TGTGCCAGCAGTCCCAGACAGCCTACCTGGGAGCAGTACTTC

j_call: TRBJ2-5
d_call: TRBD2
clone_size: once
v_call: TRBV19
cdr3_aa: CASSIGTSGIETQYF
cdr3_nt: TGTGCCAGTAGTATAGGGACTAGCGGGATAGAGACCCAGTACTTC

j_call: TRBJ2-1
d_call: .
clone_size: .
v_call: TRBV5-1
cdr3_aa: CASSLTYSSYNEQFF
cdr3_nt: TGCGCCAGCAGCTTGACCTACAGCTCCTACAATGAGCAGTTCTTC

j_call: TRBJ2-4
d_call: TRBD1
clone_size: .
v_call: TRBV19
cdr3_aa: CASKGQGSKNIQYF
cdr3_nt: TGTGCCAGTAAGGGACAGGGGTCCAAAAACATTCAGTACTTC

j_call: TRBJ2-2
d_call: TRBD2
clone_size: .
v_call: TRBV5-1
cdr3_aa: CASSSSGTSGAGELFF
cdr3_nt: TGCGCCAGCAGCTCCTCCGGGACTAGCGGTGCCGGGGAGCTGTTTTTT

j_call: TRBJ2-3
d_call: .
clone_size: .
v_call: TRBV5-1
cdr3_aa: CASSLPVVGSTDTQYF
cdr3_nt: TGCGCCAGCAGCTTGCCCGTCGTCGGTAGCACAGATACGCAGTATTTT

j_call: TRBJ2-1
d_call: TRBD2
clone_size: .
v_call: TRBV12-5
cdr3_aa: CASGLVLGGRAGNEQFF
cdr3_nt: TGTGCTAGTGGTTTGGTACTCGGCGGGAGGGCTGGTAATGAGCAGTTCTTC

j_call: TRBJ2-1
d_call: TRBD2
clone_size: .
v_call: TRBV7-8
cdr3_aa: CASSGSGRAMNEQFF
cdr3_nt: TGTGCCAGCAGCGGTAGCGGGAGGGCCATGAATGAGCAGTTCTTC

j_call: TRBJ1-2
d_call: TRBD1
clone_size: .
v_call: TRBV7-9
cdr3_aa: CASSSSGGKANYGYTF
cdr3_nt: TGTGCCAGCAGCTCCTCAGGGGGCAAGGCTAACTATGGCTACACCTTC

j_call: TRBJ1-5
d_call: .
clone_size: .
v_call: TRBV7-2
cdr3_aa: CASSLARNQPQHF
cdr3_nt: TGTGCCAGCAGCTTAGCGAGAAATCAGCCCCAGCATTTT

j_call: TRBJ2-1
d_call: .
clone_size: .
v_call: TRBV6-5
cdr3_aa: CASTPGGAFYNEQFF
cdr3_nt: TGTGCCAGCACCCCCGGAGGGGCCTTCTACAATGAGCAGTTCTTC

j_call: TRBJ1-3
d_call: TRBD1
clone_size: .
v_call: TRBV18
cdr3_aa: CASSRFQGEISGNTIYF
cdr3_nt: TGTGCCAGCTCACGGTTCCAGGGGGAAATCTCTGGAAACACCATATATTTT

j_call: TRBJ1-6
d_call: TRBD1
clone_size: .
v_call: TRBV5-1
cdr3_aa: CASSLDLGQGNSPLHF
cdr3_nt: TGCGCCAGCAGCTTGGACTTGGGACAGGGGAATTCACCCCTCCACTTT

j_call: TRBJ2-5
d_call: TRBD1
clone_size: .
v_call: TRBV2
cdr3_aa: CASSKGQGVWGQETQYF
cdr3_nt: TGTGCCAGCAGTAAGGGACAGGGAGTGTGGGGCCAAGAGACCCAGTACTTC

j_call: TRBJ1-6
d_call: TRBD1
clone_size: .
v_call: TRBV19
cdr3_aa: CASSNDRGNSPLHF
cdr3_nt: TGTGCCAGTAGTAACGACAGGGGGAATTCACCCCTCCACTTT

j_call: TRBJ1-6
d_call: .
clone_size: .
v_call: TRBV7-6
cdr3_aa: CASSLAWVGTPLHF
cdr3_nt: TGTGCCAGCAGCTTAGCGTGGGTCGGGACACCCCTCCACTTT

j_call: TRBJ2-3
d_call: .
clone_size: .
v_call: TRBV5-5
cdr3_aa: CASPGKGPTDTQYF
cdr3_nt: TGTGCCAGCCCCGGGAAGGGCCCCACAGATACGCAGTATTTT

j_call: TRBJ2-7
d_call: .
clone_size: .
v_call: TRBV2
cdr3_aa: CATTGTGEQYF
cdr3_nt: TGTGCCACCACAGGGACCGGCGAGCAGTACTTC

j_call: TRBJ2-5
d_call: .
clone_size: .
v_call: TRBV20-1
cdr3_aa: CSATFQETQYF
cdr3_nt: TGCAGTGCTACCTTCCAAGAGACCCAGTACTTC

j_call: TRBJ1-1
d_call: .
clone_size: .
v_call: TRBV3-1/TRBV3-2
cdr3_aa: CASSPILGRLNTEAFF
cdr3_nt: TGTGCCAGCAGCCCTATCCTGGGCAGACTAAACACTGAAGCTTTCTTT

j_call: TRBJ1-3
d_call: TRBD1
clone_size: .
v_call: TRBV9
cdr3_aa: CASSVGGTVGNTIYF
cdr3_nt: TGTGCCAGCAGCGTAGGAGGGACAGTTGGAAACACCATATATTTT

j_call: TRBJ2-3
d_call: TRBD1
clone_size: .
v_call: TRBV9
cdr3_aa: CASSPADRQTSTDTQYF
cdr3_nt: TGTGCCAGCAGCCCCGCGGACAGGCAGACTAGCACAGATACGCAGTATTTT

j_call: TRBJ2-1
d_call: .
clone_size: .
v_call: TRBV2
cdr3_aa: CASRAGLSYNEQFF
cdr3_nt: TGTGCCAGCAGGGCGGGGCTCTCCTACAATGAGCAGTTCTTC

j_call: TRBJ2-1
d_call: TRBD2
clone_size: .
v_call: TRBV29-1
cdr3_aa: CSAAGGGNEQFF
cdr3_nt: TGCAGCGCTGCGGGGGGAGGGAATGAGCAGTTCTTC

j_call: TRBJ1-4
d_call: .
clone_size: .
v_call: TRBV19
cdr3_aa: CAKEFSTNEKLFF
cdr3_nt: TGTGCCAAGGAGTTTTCAACTAATGAAAAACTGTTTTTT

j_call: TRBJ1-1
d_call: .
clone_size: .
v_call: TRBV19
cdr3_aa: CASSLSPGTNTEAFF
cdr3_nt: TGTGCCAGTAGTCTCTCCCCCGGGACAAACACTGAAGCTTTCTTT

j_call: TRBJ1-6
d_call: .
clone_size: .
v_call: TRBV9
cdr3_aa: CASSVEPPGRVCYSPLHF
cdr3_nt: TGTGCCAGCAGCGTAGAGCCCCCGGGCAGGGTCTGTTATTCACCCCTCCACTTT

j_call: TRBJ1-2
d_call: .
clone_size: .
v_call: TRBV5-8
cdr3_aa: CASSLGFSLNYGYTF
cdr3_nt: TGTGCCAGCAGCTTGGGGTTTTCACTTAACTATGGCTACACCTTC

j_call: TRBJ1-6
d_call: .
clone_size: .
v_call: TRBV11-2
cdr3_aa: CASSLGAGYSPLHF
cdr3_nt: TGTGCCAGCAGCTTAGGGGCCGGCTATTCACCCCTCCACTTT

j_call: TRBJ1-5
d_call: TRBD1
clone_size: .
v_call: TRBV6-5
cdr3_aa: CASSYDRGNQPQHF
cdr3_nt: TGTGCCAGCAGTTACGACAGGGGGAACCAGCCCCAGCATTTT

j_call: TRBJ2-7
d_call: TRBD2
clone_size: .
v_call: TRBV20-1
cdr3_aa: CSASRWTSDTYEQYF
cdr3_nt: TGCAGTGCTAGTAGGTGGACTAGCGACACCTACGAGCAGTACTTC

j_call: TRBJ2-7
d_call: .
clone_size: .
v_call: TRBV12-3/TRBV12-4
cdr3_aa: CASSINRVGEQYF
cdr3_nt: TGTGCCAGCAGTATAAACAGGGTTGGCGAGCAGTACTTC

j_call: TRBJ2-7
d_call: TRBD1
clone_size: .
v_call: TRBV7-9
cdr3_aa: CASSGQGASYEQYF
cdr3_nt: TGTGCCAGCAGCGGGCAGGGGGCCTCCTACGAGCAGTACTTC